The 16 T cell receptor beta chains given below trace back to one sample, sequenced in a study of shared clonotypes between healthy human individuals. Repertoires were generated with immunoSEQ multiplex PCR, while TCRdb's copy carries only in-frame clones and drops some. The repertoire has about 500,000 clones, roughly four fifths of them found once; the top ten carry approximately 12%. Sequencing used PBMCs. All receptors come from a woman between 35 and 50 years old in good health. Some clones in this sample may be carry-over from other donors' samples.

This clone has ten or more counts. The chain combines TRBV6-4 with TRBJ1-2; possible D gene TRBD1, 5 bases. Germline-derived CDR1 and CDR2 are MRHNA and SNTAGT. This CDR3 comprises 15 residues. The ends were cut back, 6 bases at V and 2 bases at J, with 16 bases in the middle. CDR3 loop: CASSPSSGANYGYTF. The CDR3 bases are TGTGCCAGCAGCCCGTCGTCTGGGGCCAACTATGGCTACACCTTC.

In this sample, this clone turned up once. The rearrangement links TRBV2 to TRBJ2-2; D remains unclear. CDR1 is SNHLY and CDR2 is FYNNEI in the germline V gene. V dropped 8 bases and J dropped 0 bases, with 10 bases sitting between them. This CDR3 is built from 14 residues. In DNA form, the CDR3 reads TGTGCCAGCGGGCTCAACACGAACACCGGGGAGCTGTTTTTT. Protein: CASGLNTNTGELFF. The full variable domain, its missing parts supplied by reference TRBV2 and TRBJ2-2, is EPEVTQTPSHQVTQMGQEVILRCVPISNHLYFYWYRQILGQKVEFLVSFYNNEISEKSEIFDDQFSVERPDGSNFTLKIRSTKLEDSAMYFCASGLNTNTGELFFGEGSRLTVL.

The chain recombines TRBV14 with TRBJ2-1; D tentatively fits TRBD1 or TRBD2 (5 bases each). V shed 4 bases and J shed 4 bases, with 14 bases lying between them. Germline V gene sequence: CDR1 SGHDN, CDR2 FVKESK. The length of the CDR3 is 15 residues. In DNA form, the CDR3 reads TGTGCCAGCAGCCTTCCCGGGACCCCATACAATGAGCAGTTCTTC. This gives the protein CASSLPGTPYNEQFF.

The CDR3 is CASSPGRTYEQYF. CDR3 coding DNA: TGTGCCAGCTCACCAGGCCGGACTTACGAGCAGTACTTC. This sequence joins TRBV18 and TRBJ2-7, with D perhaps matching TRBD2 (5 bases). Between the trimmed V and J ends, which lost 2 bases and 4 bases, there was a span of 9 bases. The CDR3 is made up of 13 amino acids. Per germline, CDR1 KGHSH and CDR2 LQKENI.

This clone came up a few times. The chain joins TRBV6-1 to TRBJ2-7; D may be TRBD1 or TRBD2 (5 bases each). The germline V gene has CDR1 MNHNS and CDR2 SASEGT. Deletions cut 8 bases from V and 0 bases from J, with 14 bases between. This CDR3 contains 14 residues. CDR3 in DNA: TGTGCCAGCCAGTGGGACCCAAGCTCCTACGAGCAGTACTTC. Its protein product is CASQWDPSSYEQYF.

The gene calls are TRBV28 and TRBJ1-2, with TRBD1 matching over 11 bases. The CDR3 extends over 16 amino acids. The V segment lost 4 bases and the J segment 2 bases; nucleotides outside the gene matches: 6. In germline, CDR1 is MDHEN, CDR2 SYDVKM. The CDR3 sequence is CASSSPRDRGNYGYTF. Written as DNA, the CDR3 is TGTGCCAGCAGTTCCCCCCGGGACAGGGGGAACTATGGCTACACCTTC.

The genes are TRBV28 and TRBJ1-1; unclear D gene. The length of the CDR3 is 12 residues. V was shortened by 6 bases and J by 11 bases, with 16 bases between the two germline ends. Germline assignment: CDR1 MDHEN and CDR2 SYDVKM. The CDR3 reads CASSKPLLLAFF. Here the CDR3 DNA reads TGTGCCAGCAGCAAACCCCTCCTACTGGCTTTCTTT. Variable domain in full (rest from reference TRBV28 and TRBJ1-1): DVKVTQSSRYLVKRTGEKVFLECVQDMDHENMFWYRQDPGLGLRLIYFSYDVKMKEKGDIPEGYSVSREKKERFSLILESASTNQTSMYLCASSKPLLLAFFGQGTRLTVV.

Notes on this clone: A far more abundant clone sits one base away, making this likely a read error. This chain's CDR3 is CASSLSTGRWNTEAFF. The CDR3, as DNA: TGTGCCAGCAGCTTGTCGACAGGCCGGTGGAACACTGAAGCTTTCTTT. J is TRBJ1-1 and V is TRBV5-6; D is possibly TRBD1 (6 bases). The V end was cut by 1 base, the J end by 1 base, with 14 bases between. The length of the CDR3 is 16 residues. Looked up from germline, CDR1 is SGHDT and CDR2 is YYEEEE. The whole variable domain, filled in from reference TRBV5-6 and TRBJ1-1, reads DAGVTQSPTHLIKTRGQQVTLRCSPKSGHDTVSWYQQALGQGPQFIFQYYEEEERQRGNFPDRFSGHQFPNYSSELNVNALLLGDSALYLCASSLSTGRWNTEAFFGQGTRLTVV.

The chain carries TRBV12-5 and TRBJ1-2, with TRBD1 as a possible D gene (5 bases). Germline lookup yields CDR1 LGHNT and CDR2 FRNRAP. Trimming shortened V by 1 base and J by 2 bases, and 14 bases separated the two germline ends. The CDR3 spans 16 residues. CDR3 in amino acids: CASGLGVPGPNYGYTF. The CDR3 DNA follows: TGTGCTAGTGGTTTGGGCGTTCCGGGACCGAACTATGGCTACACCTTC.

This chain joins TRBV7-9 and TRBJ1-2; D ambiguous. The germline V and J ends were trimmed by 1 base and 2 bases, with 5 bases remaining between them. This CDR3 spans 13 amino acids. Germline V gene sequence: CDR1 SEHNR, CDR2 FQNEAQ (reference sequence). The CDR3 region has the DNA TGTGCCAGCAGCTTAGTCAGAAACTATGGCTACACCTTC. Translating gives CASSLVRNYGYTF.

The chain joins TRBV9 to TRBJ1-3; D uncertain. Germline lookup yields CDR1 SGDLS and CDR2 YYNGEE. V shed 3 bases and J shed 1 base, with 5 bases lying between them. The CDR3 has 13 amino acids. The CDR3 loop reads CASSANSGNTIYF. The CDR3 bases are TGTGCCAGCAGCGCAAATTCTGGAAACACCATATATTTT.

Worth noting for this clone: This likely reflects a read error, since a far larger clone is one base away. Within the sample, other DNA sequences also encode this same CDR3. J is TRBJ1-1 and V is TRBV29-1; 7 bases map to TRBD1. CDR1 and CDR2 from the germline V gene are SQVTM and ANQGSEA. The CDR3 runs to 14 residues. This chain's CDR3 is CSVANRDSFLEAFF. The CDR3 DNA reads TGCAGCGTAGCAAACCGGGACAGCTTTTTAGAAGCATTCTTT. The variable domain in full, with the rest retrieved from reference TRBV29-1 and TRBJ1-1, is SAVISQKPSRDICQRGTSLTIQCQVDSQVTMMFWYRQQPGQSLTLIATANQGSEATYESGFVIDKFPISRPNLTFSTLTVSNMSPEDSSIYLCSVANRDSFLEAFFGQGTRLTVV.

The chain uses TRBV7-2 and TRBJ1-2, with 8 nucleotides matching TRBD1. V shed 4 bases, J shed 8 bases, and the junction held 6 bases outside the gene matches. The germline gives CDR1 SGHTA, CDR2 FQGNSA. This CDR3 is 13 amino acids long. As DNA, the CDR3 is TGTGCCAGCAGCTCCGGACAGGGCTGGGGCTACACCTTC. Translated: CASSSGQGWGYTF. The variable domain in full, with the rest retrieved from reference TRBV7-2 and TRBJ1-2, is GAGVSQSPSNKVTEKGKDVELRCDPISGHTALYWYRQSLGQGLEFLIYFQGNSAPDKSGLPSDRFSAERTGGSVSTLTIQRTQQEDSAVYLCASSSGQGWGYTFGSGTRLTVV.

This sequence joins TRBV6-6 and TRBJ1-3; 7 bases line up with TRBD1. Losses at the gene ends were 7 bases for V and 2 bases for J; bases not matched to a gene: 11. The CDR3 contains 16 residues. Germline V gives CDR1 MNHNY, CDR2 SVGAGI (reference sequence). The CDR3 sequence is CASTPPHRGAGNTIYF. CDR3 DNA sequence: TGTGCCAGCACCCCCCCCCACAGGGGCGCTGGAAACACCATATATTTT.

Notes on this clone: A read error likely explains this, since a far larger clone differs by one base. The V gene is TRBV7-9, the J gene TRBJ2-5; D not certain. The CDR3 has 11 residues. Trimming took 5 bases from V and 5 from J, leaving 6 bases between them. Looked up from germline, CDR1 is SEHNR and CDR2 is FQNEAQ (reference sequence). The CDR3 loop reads CASSPGETQYF. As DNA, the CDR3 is TGTGCCAGCAGCCCCGGGGAGACCCAGTACTTC. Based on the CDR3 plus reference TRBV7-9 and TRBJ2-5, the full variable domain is DTGVSQNPRHKITKRGQNVTFRCDPISEHNRLYWYRQTLGQGPEFLTYFQNEAQLEKSRLLSDRFSAERPKGSFSTLEIQRTEQGDSAMYLCASSPGETQYFGPGTRLLVL.

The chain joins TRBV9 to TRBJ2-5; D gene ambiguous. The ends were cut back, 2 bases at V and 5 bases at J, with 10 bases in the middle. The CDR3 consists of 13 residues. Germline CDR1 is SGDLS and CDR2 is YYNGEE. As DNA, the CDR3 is TGTGCCAGCAGCGTGACCCAACGGGAGACCCAGTACTTC. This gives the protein CASSVTQRETQYF.